This T cell receptor beta chain was captured in a study of early T cells in non-severe SARS-CoV-2 infection (dated by TCRdb to the early 2020s). The study in broad terms: Because TCR sequencing was done on bulk RNA from unsorted whole blood, the alpha and beta chains could not be paired.

The CDR3 has 15 amino acids, counting the end cysteine and phenylalanine. Just the 45-base CDR3 DNA is kept, in frame starting at base 1. CDR1 and CDR2 were assigned from the germline V gene (reference sequence) as SEHNR and FQNEAQ. Trimming costs V 7 bases and J 4 bases, and their ends lie 18 bases apart. Libraries were built with 5' RACE. The sequencer listed for this sample is NextSeq 500. The TCR library protocol attached unique molecular identifiers to individual cDNA molecules to correct for sequencing error and PCR bias. Sequencing covered both TCR alpha and beta chains, and within each sample the abundances of alpha and beta sequences were tightly co-correlated. As for the original processing: Decombinator V4 was used to annotate TCR sequences for V gene, J gene and CDR3. Expanded TCRs were defined as changing significantly between any two time points under a Poisson model with p below 0.0001. TCR abundances were normalised to the total number of TCRs sequenced per sample and were expressed as counts per million. TRAV1-2 paired with TRAJ12, TRAJ20 or TRAJ33 defined MAIT TCRs, while TRAV10 paired with TRAJ18 defined iNKT TCRs. A search of VDJdb, accessed on 1 November 2021, was run for TCRs annotated to CMV, EBV and SARS-CoV-2, with TCRs annotated for multiple antigens excluded. TCRdb applied fastp at Q25 and MiXCR to the public reads, then kept only in-frame beta chains. Every entry covers one CDR3 protein and lists the most common genes and DNA from its rows. The V and J calls and clone size come from TCRdb's table, not from the authors' own analysis. Counted in this sample were roughly 29,000 distinct CDR3 sequences; more than 4% of them appeared once. The ten largest account for less than 7.5% of the sample.

A case-control design nested within a healthcare worker cohort in London, UK, was used, with weekly nasopharyngeal swab PCR tests and blood sampling performed. Healthcare workers were recruited during the week of the UK lockdown, between 23 and 31 March 2020, and followed weekly for up to 16 weeks. Overall results and qualifications from the work: VDJdb matching was skewed toward anti-spike CD8 responses and likely underestimated virus-specific expansions, missing private and CD4 specificities.

This clonotype was seen only a few times. The specificity of this receptor is unknown. There are no base qualities to consult, and no much larger clone falls within one base. This chain joins TRBV7-9 to TRBJ2-3; a tentative D match to TRBD2 spans 6 bases. The clonotype was recovered from an adult who was a healthcare worker with PCR-confirmed SARS-CoV-2 infection or an uninfected control (not recorded which). The sequenced sample consisted of whole blood. The CDR3 reads CASTPPGDEADTQYF. The sequenced DNA is TGTGCCAGCACCCCCCCGGGAGACGAGGCAGATACGCAGTATTTT.